The next 32 T cell receptor beta chains were all read from a single sample in a study of naive and memory T cell subsets. The study, taken as a whole, reports: Possibly reflecting memory cells re-expressing CD45RA, a few larger clonotypes occurred in naive repertoires, especially CD8.

These receptors lack a known antigen. Both TRBC1 and TRBC2 were covered by a beta constant-region primer of two equimolar oligonucleotides. Nested alpha and beta constant-region primers with the SP2 primer drove four PCR rounds on ligated cDNA. TCRdb called the UMI-ligation and nested PCR reads again in MiXCR, with one record for every CDR3 protein. The sample lists approximately 100,000 distinct CDR3 sequences, 14% occurring once. Sequencing input: naive CD8+ T cells from blood. These receptor sequences come from a human donor in good health.

Many counts were recorded for this clonotype. The chain recombines TRBV7-9 with TRBJ2-1; maybe TRBD1 (6 bases). This CDR3 is 12 amino acids long. Between the trimmed V and J ends, which lost 3 bases and 14 bases, there was a span of 14 bases. The germline V gene has CDR1 SEHNR and CDR2 FQNEAQ (reference sequence). DNA for the CDR3: TGTGCCAGCAGCTTTAGGCAGGGACATGAGTTCTTC. Translated, it gives CASSFRQGHEFF.

CDR3 in DNA: TGTGCCAGCAGCCACCCCGGGACGGCCTATGGCTACACCTTC. Translating it yields CASSHPGTAYGYTF. The V call is TRBV11-2, the J call TRBJ1-2; possibly TRBD1 for D (5 bases). This CDR3 region has 14 residues. Germline V gene sequence: CDR1 SGHAT, CDR2 FQNNGV. The V and J ends lost 5 bases and 4 bases respectively, with 14 bases between them. Full variable domain (missing parts from reference TRBV11-2 and TRBJ1-2): EAGVAQSPRYKIIEKRQSVAFWCNPISGHATLYWYQQILGQGPKLLIQFQNNGVVDDSQLPKDRFSAERLKGVDSTLKIQPAKLEDSAVYLCASSHPGTAYGYTFGSGTRLTVV.

The rearrangement links TRBV10-3 to TRBJ1-1, with a weak D call TRBD1 (6 bases). The V and J ends lost 7 bases and 1 base respectively, with 13 bases between them. This CDR3 is built from 14 residues. From germline, CDR1 is ENHRY and CDR2 SYGVKD. CDR3 coding DNA: TGTGCCATCACCAACTCACAGGGGAACACTGAAGCTTTCTTT. Protein sequence: CAITNSQGNTEAFF.

This chain joins TRBV12-3 or TRBV12-4 and TRBJ2-1; maybe TRBD1 (5 bases). V lost 3 bases, J lost 4 bases, and 10 bases lay in between. This CDR3 spans 14 amino acids. The CDR3 DNA follows: TGTGCCAGCAGTTTTAGGCCAGGGTACAATGAGCAGTTCTTC. As protein: CASSFRPGYNEQFF.

The table lists this clonotype with a few counts. The V and J genes are TRBV4-3 and TRBJ1-5; D may be TRBD1 (5 bases). This CDR3 has 17 residues. Trimming shortened V by 0 bases and J by 2 bases, and 14 bases separated the two germline ends. Germline CDR1 is LGHNA and CDR2 is YSLEER. This CDR3 is CASSQDIGGFGNQPQHF. The DNA for the CDR3 is TGCGCCAGCAGCCAAGATATTGGGGGATTTGGCAATCAGCCCCAGCATTTT.

The chain employs TRBV12-3 or TRBV12-4 and TRBJ2-5, with TRBD1 matching 7 bases. V trimming: 2 bases; J trimming: 0 bases; junction bases outside the gene matches: 3. The CDR3 contains 15 residues. The chain's CDR3 is CASSLSGQYQETQYF. CDR3 nucleotides: TGTGCCAGCAGTTTATCGGGACAGTACCAAGAGACCCAGTACTTC.

This clonotype has just a few counts. V usage is TRBV7-9 and J usage is TRBJ2-6, with no clear D. Trimming pared 2 bases from V and 4 bases from J, leaving 6 bases between. Germline assignment: CDR1 SEHNR and CDR2 FQNEAQ (reference sequence). The CDR3 is 14 residues long. The CDR3 region is CASSLPGGANVLTF. CDR3 nucleotides: TGTGCCAGCAGCTTACCCGGGGGGGCCAACGTCCTGACTTTC.

This clonotype was counted a few times. The V and J genes are TRBV27 and TRBJ2-1; 11 bases fit TRBD2. The CDR3 is 16 residues long. V shed 4 bases, J shed 2 bases, and the junction held 4 bases outside the gene matches. Germline assignment: CDR1 MNHEY and CDR2 SMNVEV (reference sequence). The CDR3 spells CASSSRLAGPYNEQFF. CDR3 in DNA: TGTGCCAGCAGTTCCCGACTAGCGGGGCCCTACAATGAGCAGTTCTTC.

This clonotype was counted between two and nine times. The chain links TRBV10-3 to TRBJ2-5; the D gene is possibly TRBD2 (5 bases). This CDR3 has 15 residues. Trimming took 6 bases from V and 1 from J, leaving 15 bases between them. Germline-derived CDR1 and CDR2 are ENHRY and SYGVKD. The CDR3 reads CAISPSSGSQETQYF. CDR3 sequence (DNA): TGTGCCATCAGCCCTTCTTCGGGGAGCCAAGAGACCCAGTACTTC.

This clonotype occurred many times. The chain combines TRBV20-1 with TRBJ2-1, with D perhaps TRBD2 (5 bases). V was pared by 3 bases and J by 4 bases, with 7 bases between. Looked up from germline, CDR1 is DFQATT and CDR2 is SNEGSKA (reference sequence). The CDR3 totals 12 residues. For the CDR3, the DNA is TGCAGTGCTAGGCCGGGGTACAATGAGCAGTTCTTC. Its protein is CSARPGYNEQFF.

This clonotype was seen a few times. This rearrangement joins TRBV24-1 to TRBJ2-3; D not resolved. This CDR3 contains 11 residues. Germline CDR1 reads KGHDR; CDR2 reads SFDVKD. Trimming shortened V by 6 bases and J by 5 bases, and 5 bases separated the two germline ends. The CDR3 region is CATSYEDTQYF. The CDR3 nucleotides are TGTGCCACCAGTTACGAAGATACGCAGTATTTT.

This clonotype was seen once. The chain uses TRBV20-1 and TRBJ2-1, with no clear D. The V end was cut by 6 bases, the J end by 3 bases, with 6 bases between. The CDR3 spans 11 residues. CDR1 is DFQATT, CDR2 SNEGSKA, per germline (reference sequence). The CDR3 DNA sequence: TGCAGTGCCCCAGACTACAATGAGCAGTTCTTC. Translating it yields CSAPDYNEQFF.

This clonotype was recorded many times. The chain recombines TRBV28 with TRBJ2-7; tentatively, D is TRBD2 (6 bases). Trimming cost V 6 bases and J 3 bases, with 18 bases left between them. The CDR3 consists of 15 residues. The germline gives CDR1 MDHEN, CDR2 SYDVKM. The CDR3 DNA sequence: TGTGCCAGCAGCCGCCCGCTGACTAGTTTCTACGAGCAGTACTTC. Protein sequence: CASSRPLTSFYEQYF.

Comment on this clonotype: One end of the junction does not line up with germline, which may come from a read error. The chain joins TRBV6-5 to TRBJ2-7; 9 positions match TRBD1. Germline loops: CDR1 MNHEY, CDR2 SVGAGI. The CDR3 length is 12 residues. In DNA form, the CDR3 reads TGTGCCTGCAGGACAGGGGAAAACGAGCAGTACTTC. It is translated as CACRTGENEQYF.

This clonotype has a count of ten or more. The genes are TRBV4-2 and TRBJ1-2; D gene ambiguous. This CDR3 is 14 amino acids long. The germline gives CDR1 LGHNA, CDR2 YNFKEQ. Trimming cost V 0 bases and J 8 bases, with 13 bases left between them. The CDR3 here is CASSQDETALGYTF. CDR3 DNA: TGTGCCAGCAGCCAAGATGAAACGGCCTTAGGCTACACCTTC.

DNA of the CDR3: TGTGCCAGCAGTTTGACAGGGAGTATTGGGGCCGCCAATCAGCCCCAGCATTTT. Translated: CASSLTGSIGAANQPQHF. This chain links TRBV7-9 with TRBJ1-5, with 7 nucleotides matching TRBD1. Trimming removed 6 bases from V and 3 bases from J; junction bases left unmatched: 17. CDR3 length: 18 amino acids. Germline V CDR1 and CDR2: SEHNR, FQNEAQ (reference sequence). The variable domain in full, with the rest retrieved from reference TRBV7-9 and TRBJ1-5, is DTGVSQNPRHKITKRGQNVTFRCDPISEHNRLYWYRQTLGQGPEFLTYFQNEAQLEKSRLLSDRFSAERPKGSFSTLEIQRTEQGDSAMYLCASSLTGSIGAANQPQHFGDGTRLSIL.

In its sample, this clonotype was seen a few times. The chain employs TRBV3-1 and TRBJ1-1; D is uncertain. From germline, CDR1 is LGHDT and CDR2 YNNKEL (reference sequence). The CDR3 totals 16 residues. Trimming stripped 2 bases from V and 1 base from J, with 14 bases between. DNA for the CDR3: TGTGCCAGCAGCCAACCCTTAACATATCAGAACACTGAAGCTTTCTTT. Its translation: CASSQPLTYQNTEAFF. The full variable domain, rest sourced from reference TRBV3-1 and TRBJ1-1, is DTAVSQTPKYLVTQMGNDKSIKCEQNLGHDTMYWYKQDSKKFLKIMFSYNNKELIINETVPNRFSPKSPDKAHLNLHINSLELGDSAVYFCASSQPLTYQNTEAFFGQGTRLTVV.

The chain recombines TRBV25-1 with TRBJ2-1, with TRBD2 identical over 7 bases. The CDR3 length is 15 residues. V shed 1 base, J shed 4 bases, and the junction held 4 bases outside the gene matches. Germline V CDR1 and CDR2: MGHDK, SYGVNS. The CDR3: CASSEWGGRYNEQFF. CDR3 nucleotides: TGTGCCAGCAGTGAATGGGGGGGGAGATACAATGAGCAGTTCTTC.

This clonotype appeared a few times. The rearrangement joins TRBV7-3 to TRBJ2-1, with 14 bases aligning to TRBD2. With 5 bases clipped from V and 8 bases from J, the junction kept 11 bases outside the gene matches. The CDR3 consists of 17 residues. The V gene's germline CDR1 is SGHTA and CDR2 FQGTGA. The CDR3 DNA sequence: TGTGCCAGCAGCCCCGCGACGGGACTAGCGGGAGTGGATGAGCAGTTCTTC. Translation gives CASSPATGLAGVDEQFF.

The chain links TRBV15 to TRBJ2-1; 11 bases line up with TRBD2. CDR3 size: 16 residues. V was clipped by 3 bases and J by 6 bases; unmatched bases: 7. CDR1 and CDR2 (germline): LNHNV, YYDKDF (reference sequence). The CDR3 loop is CATSSLTSGSSNEQFF. The CDR3 DNA follows: TGTGCCACCAGCAGCCTCACTAGCGGGAGTAGCAATGAGCAGTTCTTC.

This clonotype has only a few counts. The V and J genes are TRBV4-3 and TRBJ2-7; D uncertain. Per germline, CDR1 LGHNA and CDR2 YSLEER. Trimming stripped 1 base from V and 4 bases from J, with 11 bases between. The CDR3 covers 14 residues. The CDR3 DNA sequence: TGCGCCAGCAGCCAAGGGCTAGGAACTTACGAGCAGTACTTC. This codes for CASSQGLGTYEQYF.

The chain recombines TRBV19 with TRBJ1-1, with D possibly being TRBD1 (5 bases). The CDR3 is 11 residues long. The germline V and J ends were trimmed by 9 bases and 5 bases, with 10 bases remaining between them. Germline CDR1 and CDR2: LNHDA and SQIVND (reference sequence). The CDR3 sequence is CASREGTEAFF. CDR3 sequence (DNA): TGTGCCAGCAGGGAGGGGACTGAAGCTTTCTTT.

The chain employs TRBV10-3 and TRBJ2-1; no definite D call. The CDR3 is 12 residues long. From germline, CDR1 is ENHRY and CDR2 SYGVKD. Trimming cost V 4 bases and J 6 bases, with 7 bases left between them. Here the CDR3 reads CAISGSSNEQFF. The CDR3 DNA sequence: TGTGCCATCAGTGGTTCCAGCAATGAGCAGTTCTTC.

The chain combines TRBV11-2 with TRBJ2-3, with TRBD2 matching over 9 bases. V was pared by 3 bases and J by 5 bases, with 15 bases of the junction left unmatched. In germline, CDR1 is SGHAT, CDR2 FQNNGV. This CDR3 comprises 18 residues. The CDR3 protein is CASSFPELGLASLDTQYF. The CDR3 region has the DNA TGTGCCAGCAGCTTCCCCGAGTTGGGACTAGCTAGCCTAGATACGCAGTATTTT.

This sequence joins TRBV12-3 or TRBV12-4 and TRBJ2-1; 7 bases agree with TRBD1. This CDR3 is 14 amino acids long. Losses at the gene ends were 5 bases for V and 5 bases for J; bases not matched to a gene: 6. CDR3 in amino acids: CASSRGQEDNEQFF. CDR3 DNA: TGTGCCAGCAGTAGAGGACAGGAAGACAATGAGCAGTTCTTC.

This clonotype was seen repeatedly, ten times or more. The rearrangement uses TRBV4-3 and TRBJ2-1; the D is unclear. CDR3 length: 15 residues. Germline V CDR1 and CDR2: LGHNA, YSLEER. V lost 0 bases and J 1 base, leaving 7 bases between the germline ends. CDR3 nucleotides: TGCGCCAGCAGCCAAGATGGGGTTTCCTACAATGAGCAGTTCTTC. Protein product: CASSQDGVSYNEQFF.

The chain links TRBV4-3 to TRBJ2-2, with 12 bases matching TRBD2. V trimming: 1 base; J trimming: 4 bases; junction bases outside the gene matches: 7. Per germline, CDR1 LGHNA and CDR2 YSLEER. The CDR3 covers 18 residues. In DNA form, the CDR3 reads TGCGCCAGCAGCCAAGTCCTAGCGGGGGGGCCGGCCACCGGGGAGCTGTTTTTT. Translated: CASSQVLAGGPATGELFF.

This sequence joins TRBV7-8 and TRBJ1-5, with a weak D call TRBD1 (6 bases). V dropped 5 bases and J dropped 2 bases, with 10 bases sitting between them. This CDR3 has 14 residues. The germline CDR1 and CDR2 sequences are SGHVS and FQNEAQ. The CDR3 protein is CASSARQGNQPQHF. The CDR3, as DNA: TGTGCCAGCAGCGCACGACAGGGCAATCAGCCCCAGCATTTT.

The chain combines TRBV2 with TRBJ2-7; either TRBD1 or TRBD2 may supply D (5 bases each). This CDR3 is built from 11 residues. Germline V gene data show CDR1 as SNHLY and CDR2 as FYNNEI. V gave up 3 bases and J gave up 7 bases, with 7 bases separating them. CDR3 bases: TGTGCCAGCAGTGATGGGGGTGAGCAGTACTTC. Translating it yields CASSDGGEQYF.

The chain couples TRBV12-3 or TRBV12-4 to TRBJ2-3, with D perhaps being TRBD1 or TRBD2 (5 bases each). This CDR3 comprises 15 residues. The germline V and J ends were trimmed by 5 bases and 0 bases, with 12 bases remaining between them. CDR3 sequence reads: CASSKPGTSTDTQYF. The CDR3 bases are TGTGCCAGCAGTAAGCCCGGGACGAGCACAGATACGCAGTATTTT.

This clonotype was recorded a few times. The rearrangement uses TRBV5-1 and TRBJ1-1; maybe TRBD1 (5 bases). V was shortened by 2 bases and J by 6 bases, with 17 bases between the two germline ends. The V gene's germline CDR1 is SGHRS and CDR2 YFSETQ. The CDR3 covers 15 residues. The chain's CDR3 is CASSFSLQGSPEAFF. The DNA of the CDR3 is TGCGCCAGCAGCTTCTCACTCCAGGGTTCGCCTGAAGCTTTCTTT. Combining the CDR3 with reference TRBV5-1 and TRBJ1-1 gives the whole variable domain KAGVTQTPRYLIKTRGQQVTLSCSPISGHRSVSWYQQTPGQGLQFLFEYFSETQRNKGNFPGRFSGRQFSNSRSEMNVSTLELGDSALYLCASSFSLQGSPEAFFGQGTRLTVV.

This clonotype was detected ten times or more. The chain employs TRBV7-9 and TRBJ2-5, with 7 bases fitting TRBD1. CDR1 SEHNR and CDR2 FQNEAQ come from the germline V gene (reference sequence). The CDR3 length is 13 residues. J was trimmed by 5 bases and V by 5 bases; bases with no gene match: 5. CDR3: CASSETGMETQYF. DNA for the CDR3: TGTGCCAGCAGCGAGACAGGGATGGAGACCCAGTACTTC.